This TCR beta chain was retrieved from a study of blood T cell repertoires in COVID-19. Background on the study: Samples representing acute and convalescent COVID-19 were sourced from the United States, Italy and Spain. T cells, B-cell-depleted T cells, or PBMCs supplied cDNA or gDNA.

Authors' data handling: Amplification of reference gene primers was used by the study to estimate nucleated cell counts. This table comes from immunoSEQ multiplex PCR, and its TCRdb copy is limited to in-frame clones, with some not included. V and J calls and clone size are as listed in that table; D and trimming were resolved from the DNA. This repertoire shows about 210,000 clones, roughly nine tenths found once; its top ten account for 0.72%. The sample consisted of peripheral blood. This receptor was obtained from a man aged 35-49 years with acute or convalescent COVID-19.

CDR3 in DNA: TGTGCCAGCAGCTTACGGGAGATTGAGCAGTTCTTC. As protein: CASSLREIEQFF. J is TRBJ2-1 and V is TRBV7-9, with D possibly matching TRBD2 (6 bases). This CDR3 contains 12 residues. V was cut by 2 bases and J by 9 bases, with 8 bases left in between. Germline V gene sequence: CDR1 SEHNR, CDR2 FQNEAQ (reference sequence).